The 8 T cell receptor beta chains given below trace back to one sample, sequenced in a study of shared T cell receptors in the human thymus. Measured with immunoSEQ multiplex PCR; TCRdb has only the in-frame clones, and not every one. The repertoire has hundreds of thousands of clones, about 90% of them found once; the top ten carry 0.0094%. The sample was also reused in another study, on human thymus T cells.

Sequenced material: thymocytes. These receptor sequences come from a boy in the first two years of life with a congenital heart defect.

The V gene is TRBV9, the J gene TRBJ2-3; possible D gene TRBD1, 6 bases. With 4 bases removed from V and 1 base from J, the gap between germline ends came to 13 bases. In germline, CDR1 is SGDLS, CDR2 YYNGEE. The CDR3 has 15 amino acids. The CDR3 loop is CASSLGHSGTDTQYF. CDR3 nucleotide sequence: TGTGCCAGCAGCTTGGGACATTCAGGCACAGATACGCAGTATTTT.

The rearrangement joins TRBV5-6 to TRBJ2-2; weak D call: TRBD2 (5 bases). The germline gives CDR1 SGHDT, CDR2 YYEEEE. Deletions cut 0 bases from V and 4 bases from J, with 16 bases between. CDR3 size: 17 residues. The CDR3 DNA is TGTGCCAGCAGCTTGGGAGGGTCTAGGTCGGTCACCGGGGAGCTGTTTTTT. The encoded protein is CASSLGGSRSVTGELFF.

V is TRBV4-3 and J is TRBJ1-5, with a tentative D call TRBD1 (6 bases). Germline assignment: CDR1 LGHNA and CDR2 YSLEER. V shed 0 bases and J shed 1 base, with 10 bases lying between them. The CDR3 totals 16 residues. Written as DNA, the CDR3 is TGCGCCAGCAGCCAAGACAGGGGCCAAAGCAATCAGCCCCAGCATTTT. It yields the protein CASSQDRGQSNQPQHF.

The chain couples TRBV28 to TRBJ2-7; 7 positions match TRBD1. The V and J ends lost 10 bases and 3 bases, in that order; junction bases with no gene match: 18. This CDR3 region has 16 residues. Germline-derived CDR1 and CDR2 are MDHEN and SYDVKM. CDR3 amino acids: CATRIPPPGGGYEQYF. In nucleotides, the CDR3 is TGTGCCACTCGAATCCCCCCCCCAGGGGGTGGCTACGAGCAGTACTTC.

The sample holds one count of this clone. As DNA, the CDR3 is TGCGCCAGCAGCCAAGATCGCAGGGGAAGCACCGGGGAGCTGTTTTTT. Encoded protein: CASSQDRRGSTGELFF. This rearrangement joins TRBV4-3 to TRBJ2-2; tentative D call: TRBD1 (6 bases). The CDR3 extends over 16 amino acids. Germline V gene lookup returns CDR1 LGHNA and CDR2 YSLEER. With 0 bases removed from V and 4 bases from J, the gap between germline ends came to 12 bases.

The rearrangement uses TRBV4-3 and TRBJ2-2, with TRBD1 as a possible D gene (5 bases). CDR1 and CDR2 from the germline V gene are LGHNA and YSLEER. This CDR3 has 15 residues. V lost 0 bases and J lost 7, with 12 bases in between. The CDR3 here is CASSQDAGSDGELFF. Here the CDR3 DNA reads TGCGCCAGCAGCCAAGATGCAGGGTCCGACGGGGAGCTGTTTTTT.

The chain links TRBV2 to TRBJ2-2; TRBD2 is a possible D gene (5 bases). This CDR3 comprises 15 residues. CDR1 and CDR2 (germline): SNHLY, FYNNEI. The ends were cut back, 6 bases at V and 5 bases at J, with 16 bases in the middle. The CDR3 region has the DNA TGTGCCAGCAGCCCTAGCTCCTGTCGGACCGGGGAGCTGTTTTTT. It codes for CASSPSSCRTGELFF.

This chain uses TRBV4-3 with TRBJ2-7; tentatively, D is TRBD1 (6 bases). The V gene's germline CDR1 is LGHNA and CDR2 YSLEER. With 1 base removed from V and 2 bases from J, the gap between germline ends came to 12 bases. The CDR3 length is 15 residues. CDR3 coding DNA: TGCGCCAGCAGCCAAGCTAAGGGACACCCCTACGAGCAGTACTTC. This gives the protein CASSQAKGHPYEQYF.